This T cell receptor beta chain comes out of a study of blood T cell repertoires in COVID-19. Background on the study: Sites across the United States, Italy and Spain contributed samples from acute and convalescent COVID-19. T cells, B-cell-depleted T cells, or PBMCs provided the cDNA or gDNA that served as material.

Per the study methods: Cell counts per sample came from amplifying reference gene primers. Produced via immunoSEQ multiplex PCR; TCRdb's table is partial and in-frame only. Clonal size and the V and J genes are those of that table, whereas D and trimming came from the DNA. The sample has approximately 28,000 clones; approximately 87% are singletons. This CDR3 spans 19 amino acids. The germline CDR1 and CDR2 sequences are LGHDT and YNNKEL (reference sequence). After removal of 3 bases from V and 4 bases from J, the junction contained 14 bases not matched to a gene. V is TRBV3-1 (or the pseudogene TRBV3-2) and J is TRBJ2-2, with 10 positions matching TRBD2. The sample comprised peripheral blood. The sequence came from a human donor in a cohort sampled during active COVID-19. DNA for the CDR3: TGTGCCAGCAGCCAGGGGGGGCTAGCGGGGGCCCTCCCCACCGGGGAGCTGTTTTTT. It encodes CASSQGGLAGALPTGELFF.